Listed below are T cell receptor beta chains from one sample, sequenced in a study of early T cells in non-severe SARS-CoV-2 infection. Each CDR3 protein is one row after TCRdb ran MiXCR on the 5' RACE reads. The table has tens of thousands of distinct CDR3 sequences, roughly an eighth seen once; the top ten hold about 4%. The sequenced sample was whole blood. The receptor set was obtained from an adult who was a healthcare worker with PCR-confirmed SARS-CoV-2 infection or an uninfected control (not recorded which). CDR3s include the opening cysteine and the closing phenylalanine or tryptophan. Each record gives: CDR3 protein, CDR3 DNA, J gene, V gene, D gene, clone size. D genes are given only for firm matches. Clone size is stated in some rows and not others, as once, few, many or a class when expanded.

CDR3aa: CASSRPTGTSGTYTDTQYF
CDR3nt: TGTGCCAGCAGCCGCCCGACCGGGACTAGCGGGACGTACACAGATACGCAGTATTTT
j_gene: TRBJ2-3
v_gene: TRBV11-2
d_gene: TRBD2
abundance: .

CDR3aa: CSALGTSGSYEQYF
CDR3nt: TGCAGCGCCCTCGGGACTAGCGGGAGTTACGAGCAGTACTTC
j_gene: TRBJ2-7
v_gene: TRBV29-1
d_gene: TRBD2
abundance: many

CDR3aa: CASSLEGGPSSYNEQFF
CDR3nt: TGTGCCAGCAGCTTAGAGGGAGGGCCGAGCTCCTACAATGAGCAGTTCTTC
j_gene: TRBJ2-1
v_gene: TRBV7-7
d_gene: TRBD2
abundance: few

CDR3aa: CSATSHNEQFF
CDR3nt: TGCAGTGCGACCTCCCACAATGAGCAGTTCTTC
j_gene: TRBJ2-1
v_gene: TRBV20-1
d_gene: .
abundance: many

CDR3aa: CASGAEQFF
CDR3nt: TGTGCCAGCGGTGCTGAGCAGTTCTTC
j_gene: TRBJ2-1
v_gene: TRBV2
d_gene: .
abundance: few

CDR3aa: CASSLAGQGLYNEQFF
CDR3nt: TGTGCCAGCAGCTTGGCGGGACAGGGCCTATACAATGAGCAGTTCTTC
j_gene: TRBJ2-1
v_gene: TRBV11-1
d_gene: TRBD1
abundance: .

CDR3aa: CASSEPPGLYSYEQYF
CDR3nt: TGCGCCAGCAGTGAACCGCCCGGTCTATACTCTTACGAGCAGTACTTC
j_gene: TRBJ2-7
v_gene: TRBV10-2
d_gene: .
abundance: many

CDR3aa: CASSSSTGAGELFF
CDR3nt: TGTGCCAGCAGCTCCTCGACTGGGGCCGGGGAGCTGTTTTTT
j_gene: TRBJ2-2
v_gene: TRBV7-2
d_gene: .
abundance: many

CDR3aa: CASSSPLVGAETQYF
CDR3nt: TGTGCCAGCAGCTCCCCACTAGTGGGGGCGGAGACCCAGTACTTC
j_gene: TRBJ2-5
v_gene: TRBV11-2
d_gene: .
abundance: .

CDR3aa: CASSFSGRQAGELFF
CDR3nt: TGTGCCAGCAGCTTCAGCGGGAGACAAGCCGGGGAGCTGTTTTTT
j_gene: TRBJ2-2
v_gene: TRBV4-2
d_gene: TRBD2
abundance: .

CDR3aa: CASGLVDTEAFF
CDR3nt: TGTGCTAGTGGTTTGGTAGACACTGAAGCTTTCTTT
j_gene: TRBJ1-1
v_gene: TRBV12-5
d_gene: .
abundance: .

CDR3aa: CASSQVTGLATGQFF
CDR3nt: TGTGCCAGCAGCCAAGTAACGGGACTAGCGACCGGGCAGTTCTTC
j_gene: TRBJ2-1
v_gene: TRBV14
d_gene: TRBD2
abundance: .

CDR3aa: CASSQDGRDYEQYF
CDR3nt: TGTGCCAGCAGCCAAGATGGCAGGGACTACGAGCAGTACTTC
j_gene: TRBJ2-7
v_gene: TRBV3-1
d_gene: .
abundance: .

CDR3aa: CASSQGASSTQYF
CDR3nt: TGTGCCAGCAGCCAAGGGGCCTCATCTACGCAGTATTTT
j_gene: TRBJ2-3
v_gene: TRBV3-1
d_gene: .
abundance: few

CDR3aa: CASNCYNEQFF
CDR3nt: TGTGCCAGCAACTGCTATAATGAGCAGTTCTTC
j_gene: TRBJ2-1
v_gene: TRBV2
d_gene: .
abundance: .

CDR3aa: CASSMRGNQPQHF
CDR3nt: TGTGCCAGTAGTATGAGGGGCAATCAGCCCCAGCATTTT
j_gene: TRBJ1-5
v_gene: TRBV19
d_gene: .
abundance: many